Presented here are 26 T cell receptor beta chains from one specimen sequenced in a study of T-cell reconstitution after alpha-beta-depleted transplantation in children (dated by TCRdb to the mid-2010s). The library was obtained by PCR. TCRdb lists the instrument as Illumina HiSeq 2500. TCR libraries were prepared with molecular barcoding, using unique molecular identifiers to normalize TCRbeta repertoire quantification. TCRdb trimmed the raw reads at Q25, called clones with MiXCR and kept productive beta chains. Rows are combined by CDR3 protein, so each entry shows the most common genes and DNA. The sample contains some 490,000 distinct CDR3 sequences, approximately 12% of them found a single time. The ten top clones hold 5% to 6% of the sample. The sequenced sample was PBMCs from the stem cell graft donor, obtained from the stem cell graft. These receptor sequences come from a human donor who donated a stem cell graft to a child with combined immunodeficiency.

Ten or more counts support this clonotype. This chain joins TRBV12-3 or TRBV12-4 and TRBJ2-3; 7 positions agree with TRBD1. V was clipped by 5 bases and J by 4 bases; unmatched bases: 9. The CDR3 consists of 15 residues. The CDR3 loop is CASSGSTGAADTQYF. CDR3 nucleotides: TGTGCCAGCAGTGGATCCACAGGGGCCGCAGATACGCAGTATTTT.

The rearrangement joins TRBV5-1 to TRBJ2-1, with D unresolved. This CDR3 spans 15 amino acids. V shed 0 bases and J shed 8 bases, with 15 bases lying between them. Per germline, CDR1 SGHRS and CDR2 YFSETQ. The CDR3 DNA reads TGCGCCAGCAGCTTGGCCAGCGCAGGTGGCTATGAGCAGTTCTTC. Translated, it gives CASSLASAGGYEQFF.

CDR3 nucleotide sequence: TGTGCCAGCAGGGAGGGCTCTATGAACACTGAAGCTTTCTTT. The encoded protein is CASREGSMNTEAFF. The V gene is TRBV6-1, the J gene TRBJ1-1, with D uncertain. From germline, CDR1 is MNHNS and CDR2 SASEGT. Trimming took off 6 bases at V and 0 bases at J, with 11 bases between the two ends. The CDR3 contains 14 residues.

The V gene is TRBV13, the J gene TRBJ2-7; tentatively, D is TRBD2 (6 bases). The CDR3 spans 15 residues. CDR1 is PRHDT, CDR2 FYEKMQ, per germline (reference sequence). Trimming pared 0 bases from V and 0 bases from J, leaving 9 bases between. The CDR3 is CASSLGGGNSYEQYF. The DNA of the CDR3 is TGTGCCAGCAGCTTAGGAGGAGGGAACTCCTACGAGCAGTACTTC. The full variable domain, with the rest looked up from reference TRBV13 and TRBJ2-7, is AAGVIQSPRHLIKEKRETATLKCYPIPRHDTVYWYQQGPGQDPQFLISFYEKMQSDKGSIPDRFSAQQFSDYHSELNMSSLELGDSALYFCASSLGGGNSYEQYFGPGTRLTVT.

This clonotype was seen at least ten times. The gene calls are TRBV6-5 and TRBJ2-2, with a tentative D call TRBD2 (5 bases). The germline V gene encodes CDR1 MNHEY and CDR2 SVGAGI. This CDR3 has 14 residues. V lost 0 bases to trimming and J lost 7 bases, with 9 bases between them. As DNA, the CDR3 is TGTGCCAGCAGTTACTCGGCGGGCAGCGGGGAGCTGTTTTTT. Translation gives CASSYSAGSGELFF.

This clonotype was seen a few times. The V and J genes are TRBV30 and TRBJ2-2, with no clear D. The CDR3 is made up of 12 amino acids. Per germline, CDR1 GTSNPN and CDR2 SVGIG (reference sequence). V lost 5 bases to trimming and J lost 4 bases, with 8 bases between them. The CDR3 bases are TGTGCCTGGGGACGGCCCACCGGGGAGCTGTTTTTT. It is translated as CAWGRPTGELFF.

The chain combines TRBV20-1 with TRBJ1-3; no definite D call. V was clipped by 0 bases and J by 4 bases, with 16 bases between them. Germline V gene sequence: CDR1 DFQATT, CDR2 SNEGSKA (reference sequence). There are 16 residues in the CDR3. CDR3 in amino acids: CSARDPENFWGNTIYF. In DNA, the CDR3 is TGCAGTGCTAGAGATCCTGAGAACTTCTGGGGAAACACCATATATTTT.

The rearrangement joins TRBV7-3 to TRBJ2-2; no definite D call. Germline V lookup: CDR1 SGHTA, CDR2 FQGTGA. The V gene lost 0 bases and the J gene lost 6 bases, with 14 bases spanning the gap. The CDR3 length is 16 residues. The CDR3 DNA reads TGTGCCAGCAGCTTAACGGCAACTGGTACCGCCGGGGAGCTGTTTTTT. As protein: CASSLTATGTAGELFF.

This clonotype was picked up a small number of times. The genes are TRBV3-1 and TRBJ2-5; TRBD2 aligns across 9 bases. Germline V gene lookup returns CDR1 LGHDT and CDR2 YNNKEL (reference sequence). V gave up 0 bases and J gave up 1 base; unmatched junction bases: 3. This CDR3 comprises 16 residues. The DNA of the CDR3 is TGTGCCAGCAGCCAAGAGGTGCGGGAGGGCCAAGAGACCCAGTACTTC. It translates to CASSQEVREGQETQYF.

Only a few counts were recorded for this clonotype. The V call is TRBV20-1, the J call TRBJ2-5; TRBD1 matches 8 bases. With V trimmed by 3 bases and J by 5 bases, 11 bases remained unmatched. The CDR3 is 15 amino acids. In germline, CDR1 is DFQATT, CDR2 SNEGSKA (reference sequence). As DNA, the CDR3 is TGCAGTGCTAGGTTAAGGACAGGGAGATCGGAGACCCAGTACTTC. Encoded protein: CSARLRTGRSETQYF.

The V call is TRBV12-3 or TRBV12-4, the J call TRBJ1-5, with unresolved D. The CDR3 runs to 12 residues. Deletions cut 2 bases from V and 9 bases from J, with 8 bases between. In nucleotides, the CDR3 is TGTGCCAGCAGTTTAAGCCTACCGCCCCAGCATTTT. Residues: CASSLSLPPQHF.

This clonotype has only a few counts. The V call is TRBV12-3 or TRBV12-4, the J call TRBJ2-7; the match to TRBD1 covers 8 bases. The V segment lost 6 bases and the J segment 4 bases; nucleotides outside the gene matches: 8. The CDR3 is made up of 14 amino acids. The CDR3 nucleotides are TGTGCCAGCAGGCGAGACAGGGGCTTGTACGAGCAGTACTTC. Its protein product is CASRRDRGLYEQYF.

This clonotype was picked up many times. The chain links TRBV12-3 or TRBV12-4 to TRBJ2-1; perhaps TRBD1 as D (6 bases). Trimming pared 6 bases from V and 5 bases from J, leaving 17 bases between. CDR3 length: 15 residues. In nucleotides, the CDR3 is TGTGCCAGCAGGCTGCTGGACAGCCCCCACAATGAGCAGTTCTTC. This encodes CASRLLDSPHNEQFF.

The J gene is TRBJ2-3, the V gene TRBV30, with D unclear. V gave up 5 bases and J gave up 6 bases, with 9 bases separating them. Germline V gives CDR1 GTSNPN, CDR2 SVGIG (reference sequence). The CDR3 runs to 11 residues. In DNA, the CDR3 is TGTGCCTGGGGTCCCGATGATACGCAGTATTTT. This sequence encodes CAWGPDDTQYF.

This clonotype occurred many times. This rearrangement joins TRBV20-1 to TRBJ1-1, with D possibly TRBD1 on 5 matching bases. Looked up from germline, CDR1 is DFQATT and CDR2 is SNEGSKA (reference sequence). The V and J ends lost 0 bases and 6 bases respectively, with 20 bases between them. This CDR3 spans 16 amino acids. CDR3 sequence: CSARDRTGWGGAEAFF. The CDR3 region has the DNA TGCAGTGCTAGAGATAGAACAGGATGGGGAGGCGCTGAAGCTTTCTTT.

This chain links TRBV2 with TRBJ2-1, with TRBD1 matching 8 bases. Germline trimming cut 1 base from V and 8 bases from J; bases unmatched to any gene: 7. This CDR3 has 15 residues. CDR1 is SNHLY, CDR2 FYNNEI, per germline. As DNA, the CDR3 is TGTGCCAGCAGTGAAGGGCAGGGGGCGTGGGATGAGCAGTTCTTC. Translating it yields CASSEGQGAWDEQFF.

The V call is TRBV6-2 or TRBV6-3, the J call TRBJ2-3; no clear D gene. Trimming took 0 bases from V and 3 from J, leaving 16 bases between them. CDR3 size: 17 residues. Germline V CDR1 and CDR2: MNHEY, SVGEGT. CDR3 residues: CASSYSSSPGWTDTQYF. The CDR3 region has the DNA TGTGCCAGCAGTTACTCGAGCTCTCCGGGCTGGACAGATACGCAGTATTTT.

In its sample, this clonotype was seen a few times. This chain uses TRBV29-1 with TRBJ2-2; D could derive from TRBD1 or TRBD2 (5 bases each). This CDR3 region has 15 residues. Germline CDR1 and CDR2: SQVTM and ANQGSEA. The V end was cut by 5 bases, the J end by 4 bases, with 17 bases between. The CDR3 protein is CSVLFGTQATGELFF. CDR3 DNA sequence: TGCAGCGTTCTCTTTGGGACGCAAGCCACCGGGGAGCTGTTTTTT.

The chain uses TRBV11-3 and TRBJ2-1; 8 bases fit TRBD2. V dropped 2 bases and J dropped 5; count of bases not matched to a gene: 5. Germline lookup yields CDR1 SGHNT and CDR2 YENEEA. The CDR3 runs to 15 residues. The CDR3 protein is CASSLYGRGDNEQFF. The CDR3 nucleotides read TGTGCCAGCAGCTTATACGGGAGGGGTGACAATGAGCAGTTCTTC.

Many counts were recorded for this clonotype. The chain recombines TRBV12-3 or TRBV12-4 with TRBJ2-7, with a tentative D call TRBD2 (5 bases). The CDR3 extends over 14 amino acids. V was pared by 4 bases and J by 5 bases, with 15 bases between. The chain's CDR3 is CASSSSGLAHEQYF. CDR3 nucleotide sequence: TGTGCCAGCAGTTCATCGGGGTTGGCCCACGAGCAGTACTTC.

The J gene is TRBJ2-7, the V gene TRBV30; D is ambiguous. The CDR3 has 14 residues. Germline loops: CDR1 GTSNPN, CDR2 SVGIG (reference sequence). V was clipped by 3 bases and J by 6 bases, with 18 bases between them. The CDR3 DNA follows: TGTGCCTGGAGCCCTGGACGGCCGGATGGCGAGCAGTACTTC. This gives the protein CAWSPGRPDGEQYF.

The V call is TRBV9, the J call TRBJ1-5, with unresolved D. CDR3 size: 15 residues. Germline-derived CDR1 and CDR2 are SGDLS and YYNGEE. The V end was cut by 4 bases, the J end by 4 bases, with 15 bases between. This CDR3 reads CASSLTPNRNQPQHF. In DNA, the CDR3 is TGTGCCAGCAGCCTTACACCAAACCGTAATCAGCCCCAGCATTTT.

At least ten counts were recorded for this clonotype. The chain links TRBV12-3 or TRBV12-4 to TRBJ1-1, with D uncertain. The CDR3 is made up of 12 amino acids. V was shortened by 9 bases and J by 5 bases, with 13 bases between the two germline ends. The CDR3 DNA reads as TGTGCCAGGATTCTTACGGGGACTGAAGCTTTCTTT. Residues: CARILTGTEAFF.

This clonotype was detected many times. The J gene is TRBJ2-3, the V gene TRBV10-3; 9 nucleotides align to TRBD2. The CDR3 sequence is 15 residues long. Trimming at V came to 7 bases and at J to 2 bases, leaving 7 bases not matched to a gene. Germline V lookup: CDR1 ENHRY, CDR2 SYGVKD. CDR3 nucleotide sequence: TGTGCCATCAAGCCCACTAGCGGGTACACAGATACGCAGTATTTT. Translated, it gives CAIKPTSGYTDTQYF.

In this sample, this clonotype turned up a few times. The chain combines TRBV3-1 with TRBJ2-5; D is possibly TRBD2 (5 bases). The CDR3 loop spans 15 amino acids. Germline CDR1 and CDR2: LGHDT and YNNKEL (reference sequence). Trimming removed 0 bases at V and 5 bases at J, with 13 bases between. CDR3: CASSQEGRTGETQYF. The DNA of the CDR3 is TGTGCCAGCAGCCAAGAAGGGCGGACTGGGGAGACCCAGTACTTC.

V is TRBV12-3 or TRBV12-4 and J is TRBJ2-1; 8 bases are a match to TRBD2. The V and J ends lost 2 bases and 10 bases, in that order; junction bases with no gene match: 10. The CDR3 contains 15 residues. The CDR3 loop is CASSLMLAKREEQFF. The CDR3 nucleotides read TGTGCCAGCAGTTTAATGTTGGCCAAGCGGGAGGAGCAGTTCTTC.